The 27 T cell receptor beta chains below all came from one sample that was sequenced in a study of spatial heterogeneity in lung cancer. TCRdb recomputed calls from the 5' RACE reads with MiXCR, one row per CDR3 protein. The table shows about 9,700 distinct CDR3 sequences, with 8.7% occurring only once. Study results and limitations: The number of expanded tumor alpha and beta chains correlated with mutation number.

Documented time point: sample taken at primary tumor resection. These receptors lack a known antigen. The starting material was lung tumor tissue, obtained at surgery. The receptors were sampled from a female donor with early-stage non-small cell lung cancer.

The chain couples TRBV18 to TRBJ1-4, with D hard to call. In germline, CDR1 is KGHSH, CDR2 LQKENI. Trimming removed 4 bases from V and 4 bases from J, with 16 bases in between. CDR3 size: 16 residues. For the CDR3, the DNA is TGTGCCAGCTCACGCACCGCCGGAGTTAATAATGAAAAACTGTTTTTT. Protein product: CASSRTAGVNNEKLFF.

The rearrangement links TRBV7-2 to TRBJ2-7; 13 bases align to TRBD2. The CDR3 loop spans 15 amino acids. The junction had 8 bases not matched to a gene; V was cut back by 5 bases and J by 7 bases. Germline lookup yields CDR1 SGHTA and CDR2 FQGNSA. DNA of the CDR3: TGTGCCAGCAGCAAAGGACTAGCGGGGGTGAGGGAGCAGTACTTC. Translated: CASSKGLAGVREQYF.

This clonotype was detected ten times or more. The chain has TRBV10-3 and TRBJ1-2; 9 bases are a match to TRBD1. V trimming: 4 bases; J trimming: 8 bases; junction bases outside the gene matches: 8. CDR3 length: 14 residues. CDR1 and CDR2 (germline): ENHRY, SYGVKD. CDR3 nucleotide sequence: TGTGCCATCAGTGTGGGACAGGGACTAGACGGCTACACCTTC. This codes for CAISVGQGLDGYTF.

This clonotype was observed many times. This chain links TRBV27 with TRBJ2-1; 7 nucleotides line up with TRBD2. The CDR3 consists of 13 residues. CDR1 is MNHEY, CDR2 SMNVEV, per germline (reference sequence). With 7 bases clipped from V and 5 bases from J, the junction kept 5 bases outside the gene matches. CDR3 sequence (DNA): TGTGCCAGCAAGGCGGGGGTCAACAATGAGCAGTTCTTC. It is translated as CASKAGVNNEQFF.

This clonotype was seen many times. V usage is TRBV2 and J usage is TRBJ1-2; 7 nucleotides match TRBD1. The CDR3 has 14 residues. CDR1 SNHLY and CDR2 FYNNEI come from the germline V gene. V trimming: 5 bases; J trimming: 8 bases; junction bases outside the gene matches: 11. This CDR3 is CASSSNRQGPGYTF. CDR3 DNA sequence: TGTGCCAGCAGTTCTAACCGACAGGGTCCGGGCTACACCTTC.

The chain carries TRBV20-1 and TRBJ1-2; TRBD1 might be the D (5 bases). Trimming left V 0 bases short and J 5 bases short, with 16 bases between. This CDR3 region has 15 residues. CDR1 is DFQATT, CDR2 SNEGSKA, per germline (reference sequence). CDR3 amino acids: CSARDEGRTQYGYTF. The CDR3 coding sequence is TGCAGTGCTAGAGATGAGGGACGAACTCAATATGGCTACACCTTC.

This clonotype was recorded at least ten times. The CDR3 region has the DNA TGTGCCAGCAGCCCGCCGGGACTAGGGTTTCGGTTCTTC. It encodes CASSPPGLGFRFF. This chain joins TRBV12-3 or TRBV12-4 and TRBJ2-1, with TRBD2 matching 8 bases. CDR3 length: 13 residues. The V and J ends lost 6 bases and 15 bases, in that order; junction bases with no gene match: 13.

Judged by abundance, this clonotype is medium-sized. The rearrangement uses TRBV28 and TRBJ1-2, with D perhaps matching TRBD1 (6 bases). V lost 6 bases, J lost 8 bases, and 31 bases lay in between. CDR1 is MDHEN, CDR2 SYDVKM, per germline. The CDR3 runs 18 residues. The CDR3 region has the DNA TGTGCCAGCAGCACATCACAGGGATTCGCCAAGTGGAGCCACGGCTACACCTTC. This encodes CASSTSQGFAKWSHGYTF.

This clonotype was counted at least ten times. This chain connects TRBV7-9 to TRBJ2-5; 13 bases are shared with TRBD2. With 4 bases clipped from V and 5 bases from J, the junction kept 7 bases outside the gene matches. Germline loops: CDR1 SEHNR, CDR2 FQNEAQ (reference sequence). There are 16 residues in the CDR3. CDR3 in amino acids: CASSSLLAGGLETQYF. In nucleotides, the CDR3 is TGTGCCAGCAGCTCCCTACTAGCGGGGGGGCTGGAGACCCAGTACTTC.

As concerns this clonotype: The junction does not match germline at one end; this may be a read error. The chain carries TRBV27 and TRBJ2-3; D gene ambiguous. From germline, CDR1 is MNHEY and CDR2 SMNVEV (reference sequence). The CDR3 runs 14 residues. The CDR3 loop is CVSSWARGTDTQYF. In nucleotides, the CDR3 is TGTGTCAGCAGTTGGGCCCGAGGCACAGATACGCAGTATTTT.

The chain combines TRBV19 with TRBJ1-5; D is unclear. CDR1 and CDR2 from the germline V gene are LNHDA and SQIVND (reference sequence). V was pared by 5 bases and J by 6 bases, with 14 bases between. The CDR3 extends over 14 amino acids. CDR3 sequence reads: CASSLSITGQPQHF. The CDR3 DNA is TGTGCCAGTAGTTTATCTATTACTGGTCAGCCCCAGCATTTT. The entire variable domain, with the rest obtained from reference TRBV19 and TRBJ1-5, is as follows: DGGITQSPKYLFRKEGQNVTLSCEQNLNHDAMYWYRQDPGQGLRLIYYSQIVNDFQKGDIAEGYSVSREKKESFPLTVTSAQKNPTAFYLCASSLSITGQPQHFGDGTRLSIL.

This clonotype showed up many times. The chain is built from TRBV21-1 and TRBJ2-7. TRBV21-1 corresponds to a pseudogene. This CDR3 region has 15 residues. The CDR3 here is CASNLWSTWYYEQYF. CDR3 in DNA: TGTGCCAGCAATCTCTGGAGCACCTGGTACTACGAGCAGTACTTC.

At least ten counts were recorded for this clonotype. The chain recombines TRBV6-6 with TRBJ2-1; 13 nucleotides match TRBD2. The trim removed 4 bases at V and 7 bases at J, leaving 4 bases unmatched. CDR1 and CDR2 (germline): MNHNY, SVGAGI (reference sequence). The CDR3 spans 15 residues. The CDR3 reads CASSSGLAGVNEQFF. The CDR3 DNA reads TGTGCCAGCAGTTCCGGACTAGCGGGGGTAAATGAGCAGTTCTTC.

This clonotype has a count of ten or more. The chain has TRBV2 and TRBJ2-3; 16 nucleotides align to TRBD2. Germline-derived CDR1 and CDR2 are SNHLY and FYNNEI. The V and J ends lost 8 bases and 5 bases, in that order; junction bases with no gene match: 7. The CDR3 runs 16 residues. Here the CDR3 reads CASVPGLAGGQDTQYF. The DNA for the CDR3 is TGTGCCAGCGTCCCGGGACTAGCGGGGGGGCAAGATACGCAGTATTTT. The entire variable domain, with the rest obtained from reference TRBV2 and TRBJ2-3, is as follows: EPEVTQTPSHQVTQMGQEVILRCVPISNHLYFYWYRQILGQKVEFLVSFYNNEISEKSEIFDDQFSVERPDGSNFTLKIRSTKLEDSAMYFCASVPGLAGGQDTQYFGPGTRLTVL.

Comments on this clonotype: One end of the junction does not line up with germline, which may come from a read error. The gene calls are TRBV5-6 and TRBJ1-2; the D gene is possibly TRBD1 (6 bases). There are 14 residues in the CDR3. The germline gives CDR1 SGHDT, CDR2 YYEEEE. CDR3 region: CGSSPGRGKHGYTF. The CDR3 DNA is TGTGGCAGCAGCCCGGGAAGGGGGAAGCATGGCTACACCTTC.

This clonotype was recorded a few times. The V and J genes are TRBV7-6 and TRBJ2-3; TRBD2 agrees at 10 bases. The CDR3 consists of 14 residues. Looked up from germline, CDR1 is SGHVS and CDR2 is FNYEAQ. V trimming: 3 bases; J trimming: 4 bases; junction bases outside the gene matches: 1. CDR3 sequence reads: CASSFSGGADTQYF. For the CDR3, the DNA is TGTGCCAGCAGCTTCAGCGGGGGGGCAGATACGCAGTATTTT.

This clonotype is labeled as medium-sized. CDR3 nucleotide sequence: TGCGCCAGCAGCTTGGCAACGGGAGGAGCACAAGAGACCCAGTACTTC. Amino acids: CASSLATGGAQETQYF. The chain employs TRBV5-1 and TRBJ2-5; 7 bases map to TRBD2. J was trimmed by 2 bases and V by 0 bases; bases with no gene match: 7. The CDR3 is 16 residues long. In germline, CDR1 is SGHRS, CDR2 YFSETQ.

Sample share makes this clonotype medium-sized. V gene TRBV27 combines with J gene TRBJ1-4; D call uncertain. Looked up from germline, CDR1 is MNHEY and CDR2 is SMNVEV (reference sequence). CDR3 length: 15 amino acids. The V and J ends lost 3 bases and 0 bases respectively, with 8 bases between them. CDR3 residues: CASSFSWATNEKLFF. In DNA form, the CDR3 reads TGTGCCAGCAGTTTTTCGTGGGCAACTAATGAAAAACTGTTTTTT.

In this sample, this clonotype is medium-sized. CDR3: CSVERRTDSSYEQYF. DNA of the CDR3: TGCAGCGTTGAACGCCGGACAGATAGCTCCTACGAGCAGTACTTC. The chain is built from TRBV29-1 and TRBJ2-7; weak D call: TRBD1 (6 bases). The CDR3 consists of 15 residues. Germline values: CDR1 SQVTM, CDR2 ANQGSEA. The V and J ends lost 2 bases and 0 bases respectively, with 14 bases between them.

The V call is TRBV2, the J call TRBJ2-1; maybe TRBD1 (6 bases). Germline V lookup: CDR1 SNHLY, CDR2 FYNNEI. The V end was cut by 4 bases, the J end by 9 bases, with 19 bases between. This CDR3 has 15 amino acids. This CDR3 is CASSAYQQGSTEQFF. The CDR3 region has the DNA TGTGCCAGCAGTGCGTACCAACAGGGATCCACTGAGCAGTTCTTC. Full variable domain (missing parts from reference TRBV2 and TRBJ2-1): EPEVTQTPSHQVTQMGQEVILRCVPISNHLYFYWYRQILGQKVEFLVSFYNNEISEKSEIFDDQFSVERPDGSNFTLKIRSTKLEDSAMYFCASSAYQQGSTEQFFGPGTRLTVL.

Turning to this clonotype: One base away lies a much larger clone, so this may be a sequencing read error. The chain employs TRBV2 and TRBJ1-3, with D maybe TRBD1 (5 bases). The ends were cut back, 3 bases at V and 0 bases at J, with 6 bases in the middle. CDR1 is SNHLY, CDR2 FYNNEI, per germline. The CDR3 totals 14 residues. CDR3 residues: CASSDGTSGNTIYF. DNA of the CDR3: TGTGCCAGCAGTGACGGGACCTCTGGAAACACCATATATTTT.

This clonotype was counted a few times. The chain couples TRBV7-6 to TRBJ2-2, with D possibly matching TRBD2 (5 bases). The CDR3 has 16 residues. Deletions cut 1 base from V and 3 bases from J, with 12 bases between. Germline loops: CDR1 SGHVS, CDR2 FNYEAQ. This chain's CDR3 is CASSLESDFHTGELFF. CDR3 DNA: TGTGCCAGCAGCTTAGAATCGGACTTCCACACCGGGGAGCTGTTTTTT.

This clonotype has more than one count but fewer than ten. The CDR3 sequence is CATSGAPGANEQFF. The CDR3 coding sequence is TGTGCCACCTCCGGGGCGCCGGGTGCCAATGAGCAGTTCTTC. The gene calls are TRBV9 and TRBJ2-1; D may be TRBD1 or TRBD2 (5 bases each). V dropped 9 bases and J dropped 6 bases, with 19 bases sitting between them. This CDR3 region has 14 residues. Germline values: CDR1 SGDLS, CDR2 YYNGEE.

This clonotype came up many times. The V call is TRBV20-1, the J call TRBJ2-3, with TRBD2 identical over 8 bases. V lost 5 bases to trimming and J lost 4 bases; unmatched junction nucleotides: 11. The CDR3 sequence is 15 residues long. Germline assignment: CDR1 DFQATT and CDR2 SNEGSKA (reference sequence). CDR3 bases: TGCAGTGCTCACGGGAGGGGGGGCGTATCAGATACGCAGTATTTT. Its translation is CSAHGRGGVSDTQYF.

In its sample, this clonotype was seen many times. The rearrangement links TRBV15 to TRBJ2-7; tentative D call: TRBD2 (5 bases). This CDR3 spans 13 amino acids. Germline CDR1 is LNHNV and CDR2 is YYDKDF (reference sequence). The ends were cut back, 3 bases at V and 3 bases at J, with 9 bases in the middle. In DNA, the CDR3 is TGTGCCACCAGCAGCTCGAGGGTCTACGAGCAGTACTTC. Translating gives CATSSSRVYEQYF.

At least ten counts were recorded for this clonotype. The gene calls are TRBV6-5 and TRBJ2-1, with D possibly TRBD2 on 6 matching bases. The CDR3 covers 16 residues. Looked up from germline, CDR1 is MNHEY and CDR2 is SVGAGI. Trimming left V 5 bases short and J 0 bases short, with 14 bases between. CDR3 protein: CASSRGTYSSYNEQFF. CDR3 in DNA: TGTGCCAGCAGTCGCGGGACTTACAGCTCCTACAATGAGCAGTTCTTC.

This clonotype was counted many times. CDR3 sequence: CSVERGSEETQYF. In nucleotides, the CDR3 is TGCAGCGTTGAACGGGGGTCAGAAGAGACCCAGTACTTC. The V gene is TRBV29-1, the J gene TRBJ2-5, with a possible D match to TRBD2 (6 bases). V lost 2 bases and J 3 bases, leaving 10 bases between the germline ends. The CDR3 is 13 residues long. CDR1 and CDR2 (germline): SQVTM, ANQGSEA.